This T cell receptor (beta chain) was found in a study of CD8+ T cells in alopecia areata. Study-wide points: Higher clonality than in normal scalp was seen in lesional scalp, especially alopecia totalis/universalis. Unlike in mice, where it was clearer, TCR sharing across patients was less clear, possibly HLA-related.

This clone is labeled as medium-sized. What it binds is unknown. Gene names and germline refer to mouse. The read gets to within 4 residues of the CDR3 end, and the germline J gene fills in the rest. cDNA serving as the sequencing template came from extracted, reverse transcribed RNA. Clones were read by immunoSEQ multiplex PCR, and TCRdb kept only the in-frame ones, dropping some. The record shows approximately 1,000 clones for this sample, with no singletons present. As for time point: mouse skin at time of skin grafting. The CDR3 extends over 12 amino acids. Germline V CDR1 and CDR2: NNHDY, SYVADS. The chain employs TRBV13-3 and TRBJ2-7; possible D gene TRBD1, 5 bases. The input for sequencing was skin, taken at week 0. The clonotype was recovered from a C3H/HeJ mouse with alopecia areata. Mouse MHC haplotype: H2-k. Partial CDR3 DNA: TGTGCCAGCAGTGATAAGGGGTAT. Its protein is CASSDKGY. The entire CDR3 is CASSDKGYEQYF.